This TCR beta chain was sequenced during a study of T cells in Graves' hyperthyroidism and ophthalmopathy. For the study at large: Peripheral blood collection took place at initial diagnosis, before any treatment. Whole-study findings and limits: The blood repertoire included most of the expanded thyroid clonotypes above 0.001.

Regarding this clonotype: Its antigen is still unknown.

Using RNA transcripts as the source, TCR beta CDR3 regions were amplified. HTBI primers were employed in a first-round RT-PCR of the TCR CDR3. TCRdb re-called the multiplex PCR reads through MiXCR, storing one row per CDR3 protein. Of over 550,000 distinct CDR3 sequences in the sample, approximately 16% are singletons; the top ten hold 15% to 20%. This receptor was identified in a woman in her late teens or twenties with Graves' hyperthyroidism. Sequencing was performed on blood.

DNA of the CDR3: TGTGCCATCAGCTTCGGGGGCGGCATCGGTCAGCCCCAGCATTTT. It codes for CAISFGGGIGQPQHF. The genes are TRBV10-3 and TRBJ1-5; TRBD1 might be the D (6 bases). CDR3 length equals 15 residues. The germline V gene has CDR1 ENHRY and CDR2 SYGVKD. The V end lost 6 bases, the J end lost 6 bases, and 18 bases lay between the germline ends.